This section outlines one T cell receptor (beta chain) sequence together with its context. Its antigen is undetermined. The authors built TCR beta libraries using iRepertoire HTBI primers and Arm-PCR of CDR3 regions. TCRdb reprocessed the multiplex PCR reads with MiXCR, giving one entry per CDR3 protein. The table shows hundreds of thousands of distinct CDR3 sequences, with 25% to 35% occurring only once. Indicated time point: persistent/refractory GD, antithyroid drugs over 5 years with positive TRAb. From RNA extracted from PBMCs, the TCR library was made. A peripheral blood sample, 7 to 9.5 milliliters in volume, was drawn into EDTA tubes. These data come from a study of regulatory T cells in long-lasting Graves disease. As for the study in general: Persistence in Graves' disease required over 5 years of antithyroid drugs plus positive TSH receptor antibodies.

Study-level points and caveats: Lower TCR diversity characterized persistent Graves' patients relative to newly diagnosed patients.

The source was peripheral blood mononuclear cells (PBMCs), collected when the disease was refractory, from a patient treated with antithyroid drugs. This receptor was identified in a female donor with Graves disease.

Written as DNA, the CDR3 is TGTGCCAGCAGCCCGAGACGGGGGGCTGGTGGCTACACCTTC. Its protein is CASSPRRGAGGYTF. The rearrangement joins TRBV7-3 to TRBJ1-2; weak D call: TRBD1 (6 bases). CDR1 and CDR2 from the germline V gene are SGHTA and FQGTGA. This CDR3 is built from 14 residues. With 5 bases removed from V and 7 bases from J, the gap between germline ends came to 17 bases.